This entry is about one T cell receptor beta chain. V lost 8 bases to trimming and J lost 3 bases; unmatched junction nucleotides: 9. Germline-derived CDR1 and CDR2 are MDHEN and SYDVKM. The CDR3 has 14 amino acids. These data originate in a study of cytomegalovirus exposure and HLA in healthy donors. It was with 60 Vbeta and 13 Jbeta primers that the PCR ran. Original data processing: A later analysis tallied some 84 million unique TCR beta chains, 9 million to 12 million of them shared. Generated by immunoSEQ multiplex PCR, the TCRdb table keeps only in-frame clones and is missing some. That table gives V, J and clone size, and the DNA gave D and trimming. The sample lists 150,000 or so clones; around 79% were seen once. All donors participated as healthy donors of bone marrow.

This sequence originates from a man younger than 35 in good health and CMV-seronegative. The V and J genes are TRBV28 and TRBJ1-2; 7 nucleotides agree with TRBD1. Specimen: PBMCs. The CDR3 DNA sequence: TGTGCCAGCCACGAGGGGCAGGGGGACTATGGCTACACCTTC. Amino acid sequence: CASHEGQGDYGYTF.